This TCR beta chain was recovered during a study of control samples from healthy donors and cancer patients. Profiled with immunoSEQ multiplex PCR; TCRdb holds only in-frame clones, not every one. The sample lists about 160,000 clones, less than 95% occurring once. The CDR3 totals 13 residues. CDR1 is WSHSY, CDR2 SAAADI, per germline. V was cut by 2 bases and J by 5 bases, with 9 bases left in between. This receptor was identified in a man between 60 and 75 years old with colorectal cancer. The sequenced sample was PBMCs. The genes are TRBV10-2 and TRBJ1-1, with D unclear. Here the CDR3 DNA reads TGCGCCAGCAGTGAGGGAAGAGGGACTGAAGCTTTCTTT. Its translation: CASSEGRGTEAFF.